Listed here are 15 T cell receptor beta chains from one sample, sequenced in a study of cytomegalovirus exposure and HLA in healthy donors. Primers: 60 Vbeta forward and 13 Jbeta reverse. The method was immunoSEQ multiplex PCR; TCRdb's version includes in-frame clones alone and lacks a portion of them. The sample contains fewer than 200,000 clones, about four fifths of which appear only once. Sequences were obtained from PBMCs. The source is a man aged 35 to 55 in good health and CMV-seropositive.

CDR3 in amino acids: CASSLVSGSYNEQFF. The CDR3 DNA follows: TGCGCCAGCAGCTTGGTTAGCGGCTCCTACAATGAGCAGTTCTTC. V and J are TRBV5-1 and TRBJ2-1, with TRBD2 as a possible D gene (6 bases). The germline V gene encodes CDR1 SGHRS and CDR2 YFSETQ. V was cut by 0 bases and J by 0 bases, with 7 bases left in between. The CDR3 runs 15 residues.

The V call is TRBV5-1, the J call TRBJ1-1; D not certain. The length of the CDR3 is 13 residues. V was cut by 0 bases and J by 6 bases, with 9 bases left in between. The V gene's germline CDR1 is SGHRS and CDR2 YFSETQ. CDR3 loop: CASSLGAGPEAFF. The CDR3 nucleotides are TGCGCCAGCAGCTTGGGGGCAGGCCCTGAAGCTTTCTTT.

The chain uses TRBV11-2 and TRBJ2-5, with 8 bases that match TRBD1. The CDR3 loop spans 14 amino acids. V gave up 5 bases and J gave up 5 bases; unmatched junction bases: 7. Germline lookup yields CDR1 SGHAT and CDR2 FQNNGV. CDR3: CASSGGRTGETQYF. The CDR3 DNA is TGTGCCAGCAGCGGGGGACGGACAGGGGAGACCCAGTACTTC.

V is TRBV28 and J is TRBJ2-1; D is perhaps TRBD1 (7 bases). The CDR3 covers 17 residues. Germline V gene lookup returns CDR1 MDHEN and CDR2 SYDVKM. V was pared by 5 bases and J by 7 bases, with 24 bases between. Here the CDR3 reads CASSHRGQGVSGNEQFF. In nucleotides, the CDR3 is TGTGCCAGCAGTCATAGGGGTCAGGGGGTGAGCGGGAATGAGCAGTTCTTC. Variable domain in full (rest from reference TRBV28 and TRBJ2-1): DVKVTQSSRYLVKRTGEKVFLECVQDMDHENMFWYRQDPGLGLRLIYFSYDVKMKEKGDIPEGYSVSREKKERFSLILESASTNQTSMYLCASSHRGQGVSGNEQFFGPGTRLTVL.

The chain carries TRBV28 and TRBJ2-5, with 11 bases matching TRBD1. The germline V gene encodes CDR1 MDHEN and CDR2 SYDVKM. V lost 6 bases to trimming and J lost 6 bases; unmatched junction nucleotides: 9. CDR3 length: 15 amino acids. The CDR3 DNA reads as TGTGCCAGCAGGGGGCCTTGGACAGGGGGCAAGACCCAGTACTTC. This codes for CASRGPWTGGKTQYF.

This chain connects TRBV28 to TRBJ2-1; 9 nucleotides align to TRBD1. The CDR3 length is 15 residues. V lost 6 bases and J lost 5; bases outside the gene matches: 8. Per germline, CDR1 MDHEN and CDR2 SYDVKM. CDR3: CASSSIGTGNNEQFF. CDR3 bases: TGTGCCAGCAGCTCCATCGGGACAGGGAACAATGAGCAGTTCTTC.

V and J are TRBV10-3 and TRBJ1-1, with 7 bases fitting TRBD1. The V gene's germline CDR1 is ENHRY and CDR2 SYGVKD. This CDR3 comprises 13 residues. The ends lost 4 bases at V and 3 bases at J; junction bases unmatched: 2. The CDR3 DNA follows: TGTGCCATCAGTGCAGGGGGTGACACTGAAGCTTTCTTT. It codes for CAISAGGDTEAFF.

The rearrangement links TRBV4-2 to TRBJ2-4; 8 bases agree with TRBD2. Germline-derived CDR1 and CDR2 are LGHNA and YNFKEQ. This CDR3 contains 16 residues. V lost 0 bases and J lost 6; bases outside the gene matches: 7. The CDR3 spells CASSQDSRLAGNIQYF. The CDR3 nucleotides are TGTGCCAGCAGCCAAGATAGCCGGCTAGCGGGAAACATTCAGTACTTC.

This chain uses TRBV9 with TRBJ2-3; the match to TRBD2 covers 14 bases. Germline V gene data show CDR1 as SGDLS and CDR2 as YYNGEE. The CDR3 spans 19 residues. V gave up 4 bases and J gave up 0 bases; unmatched junction bases: 10. In nucleotides, the CDR3 is TGTGCCAGCAGCCCACAGGGACTAGCGGGAGCCACTAGCACAGATACGCAGTATTTT. This gives the protein CASSPQGLAGATSTDTQYF.

The chain combines TRBV5-1 with TRBJ2-1; 12 nucleotides match TRBD2. The CDR3 is 15 amino acids. The V and J ends lost 4 bases and 5 bases, in that order; junction bases with no gene match: 4. Germline V CDR1 and CDR2: SGHRS, YFSETQ. CDR3 sequence: CASSNGLAGNNEQFF. The CDR3 DNA sequence: TGCGCCAGCAGCAACGGACTAGCGGGAAACAATGAGCAGTTCTTC.

This rearrangement joins TRBV6-5 to TRBJ2-7, with a weak D call TRBD1 (6 bases). Per the germline V gene, CDR1 is MNHEY and CDR2 is SVGAGI. The V end lost 2 bases, the J end lost 4 bases, and 9 bases lay between the germline ends. This CDR3 comprises 13 residues. The CDR3 region is CASSYATGYEQYF. DNA for the CDR3: TGTGCCAGCAGTTACGCGACAGGATACGAGCAGTACTTC.

The genes are TRBV4-3 and TRBJ2-3; D uncertain. Trimming shortened V by 3 bases and J by 6 bases, and 10 bases separated the two germline ends. The germline gives CDR1 LGHNA, CDR2 YSLEER. There are 13 residues in the CDR3. In DNA, the CDR3 is TGCGCCAGCAGCCATTCCGTCCTGGATACGCAGTATTTT. This sequence encodes CASSHSVLDTQYF.

The J gene is TRBJ2-5, the V gene TRBV7-9; 7 bases line up with TRBD2. V lost 5 bases, J lost 6 bases, and 12 bases stayed unmatched. The germline V gene has CDR1 SEHNR and CDR2 FQNEAQ (reference sequence). The length of the CDR3 is 15 residues. The chain's CDR3 is CASSPSGEGIKTQYF. The CDR3 DNA follows: TGTGCCAGCAGCCCCAGTGGGGAGGGGATAAAGACCCAGTACTTC.

This clone has a handful of counts. The same CDR3 also results from other DNA sequences found in this sample. The chain uses TRBV27 and TRBJ2-7, with a tentative D call TRBD1 (6 bases). Trimming removed 5 bases from V and 2 bases from J, with 13 bases in between. This CDR3 comprises 14 residues. Germline CDR1 and CDR2: MNHEY and SMNVEV (reference sequence). As DNA, the CDR3 is TGTGCCAGCAGTCCCACCGGGACAACCTACGAGCAGTACTTC. Residues: CASSPTGTTYEQYF.

The gene calls are TRBV27 and TRBJ2-5; no clear D. The tail of the sequence fits TRBJ2-7 better, so the J call may be wrong. This CDR3 is built from 11 residues. The germline V gene encodes CDR1 MNHEY and CDR2 SMNVEV (reference sequence). The CDR3 DNA is TGTGGTACGGCCAGAGGTCACGAGCAGTACTTC. Protein product: CGTARGHEQYF.